This T cell receptor beta chain was identified in a study of cytomegalovirus exposure and HLA in healthy donors (dated by TCRdb to the late 2010s). Regarding the study in general: According to an earlier analysis of 550 to 750 of the donors, 200 million or so T cells yielded 95 million to 140 million unique TCR beta sequences and more than 250 Gb of sequence data. Approximately 300 gigabases of sequencing data and around 90 million unique TCR sequences made up an early release that covered under 750 HLA-typed donors. The genetic ancestry cluster associated with self-reported Caucasian donors included about 81% of the roughly 410 genotyped donors. The study was designed to test whether signatures of past pathogen exposure could be identified by cataloging public T cell receptors. The study used immunosequencing to profile the T cell repertoires of approximately 630 subjects and linked those repertoires to cytomegalovirus serostatus. Along with the approximately 700-subject first cohort, a separate validation cohort of over 90 different subjects was used. The study combined high-throughput TCR immunosequencing, statistical association of individual TCRs with disease status, and machine learning to predict cytomegalovirus infection status. A later analysis re-analyzed previously published TCR beta repertoires from 500 to 700 donors and added high-resolution HLA genotyping to study TCR occurrence patterns. Rather than drawing on any new phenotypic data, the later analysis identified candidate immune exposures from TCR beta sequences and the way those sequences occurred across donors. To decide whether each TCR beta V gene segment behaved as functional or pseudogenic, an earlier analysis of fewer than 750 of the donors relied on high-throughput TCR beta sequencing. Donor age, sex, ethnicity and CMV serostatus were compiled together with the repertoire data. In a later genetic analysis, genome-wide SNP genotypes for about three fifths of the roughly 670 donors were used, and that subset was treated as a discovery cohort. All discovery cohort repertoires had been generated using a single sequencing platform. Class I and class II HLA loci were covered by the typing at four-digit resolution. The number of donors typed differed by locus, with 629-630 for A, B, C, DRB1 and DQB1, around 520 for DQA1, nearly 610 for DPA1, and 450 to 480 for DPB1. Four or five DR-DQ haplotypes were handled as single units for association and clustering because linkage in the cohort was strong. On average, 235,054 unique TCR beta nucleotide sequences were sequenced per donor among 300 to 500 genotyped donors of the cohort, with roughly 19% of those sequences being non-productive.

Library prep was done by the immunoSEQ multiplex PCR assay. A mixture of 60 forward primers for TCR Vbeta segments and 13 reverse primers for TCR Jbeta segments was used in the multiplex PCR. The CDR3 region of rearranged TCR beta genes was amplified from genomic DNA with a multiplex PCR assay. On the Illumina HiSeq System, the amplified TCR beta libraries were sequenced as 87-base-pair reads. On the authors' methods: A later analysis tallied 75 million to 95 million unique TCR beta chains across the approximately 670 repertoires, and 10 million to 11 million of those chains were shared by two or more donors. Raw reads were error-corrected and collapsed into unique sequences with a nearest-neighbor algorithm that merged closely related sequences to remove PCR and sequencing errors. To assign V, D and J gene segments, CDR3 sequences were aligned to IMGT reference sequences. Each retained sequence needed at least a six-nucleotide match to both a V gene segment and a J gene segment. Rearrangements were called productive when the CDR3 lacked stop codons and stayed in frame with V and J; all others were non-productive. CDR3 was defined by IMGT convention, running from the second conserved V-encoded cysteine to the conserved J-encoded phenylalanine. Sequences without an unambiguous match to a single V gene segment were excluded from the earlier analysis of about 640 of the donors. In an earlier analysis of approximately 610 of the donors, V segments were called functional above 56.7% productive rearrangements and were called segregating when the between-donor standard deviation exceeded 5%. To diagnose cytomegalovirus status from the catalog of TCR beta chain sequences, a statistical classification framework was built. In a later analysis, V and J genes were assigned by comparing TCR nucleotide sequences against IMGT/GENE-DB human TR gene sequences. The TCRdist pipeline was used in a later analysis to assign CDR3 sequences and most-parsimonious VDJ recombination scenarios. In a later analysis, each TCR beta chain was defined by its CDR3 amino acid sequence together with its V-gene family, and reads without a unique V-gene family were excluded. A later analysis removed 450 to 600 highly shared, low-generation-probability nucleotide sequences to deal with suspected cross-contamination and a sequencing artifact. In a later analysis, a clonal expansion index for each public chain was calculated from normalized within-repertoire ranks of inferred template counts. In a later analysis, generation probabilities were computed using a VDJ recombination model fitted to out-of-frame rearrangements, and the results were checked against IGoR. Hypergeometric tests were used in a later analysis to score TCR-TCR, TCR-HLA and TCR-CMV co-occurrence, with a repertoire-size bias correction applied to the TCR pairs. A later analysis estimated false discovery rates by permuting HLA or CMV assignments 20 times. In a later analysis, co-occurring TCRs were grouped with DBSCAN, and TCRdist sequence similarity was added when clustering was performed within HLA-allele-positive subsets. Co-occurrence clustering excluded repertoires with fewer than 30,000 or more than 120,000 public chains, plus five with anomalous nucleotide sharing. What TCRdb holds here is the immuneACCESS table cut down to in-frame rearrangements. Part of the clones is not present; checked against another copy, under half of the missing clones reflect an unresolved V gene, and the others are unexplained. For V, J and clone size, that table is used; D and trimming come from the DNA. This sample gives over 85,000 clones in total; just over 75% of them show up just once. The ten largest clones add up to approximately 0.6% of the sample.

Results the study describes overall, beyond this receptor: According to the authors, the approach could potentially be generalized to other disease states and immunological phenotypes. A few of the identified cytomegalovirus-associated TCR beta chains were confirmed in vitro to be specific for cytomegalovirus antigens. In a later genetic analysis, a missense DCLRE1C variant was associated with V-gene and J-gene trimming of TCR beta chains, and the association was replicated in an independent cohort. Compared with the approximately 700-donor mean, donors in an Asian-associated ancestry cluster had fewer N-insertions in productive TCRs, according to a later genetic analysis. Most TCR sequences were observed very rarely across donors, whereas some public TCRs were present in many individuals. The only immune exposure information available for the cohort was CMV serostatus. In a later analysis, HLA-associated TCR beta chains were found to be more clonally expanded and to have lower generation probabilities than equally common non-associated chains. Because counts were too low, about 15 rarely observed V segments, including chromosome 9 orphons, were left out of the earlier analysis of 587 of the donors. HLA typing was unavailable for some donors at each locus, so association tests used only the typed subset. Roughly uniform sequencing depth across donors was assumed in presence/absence analyses, although this assumption may not hold. Some IMGT-functional V segments, including TRBV6-2 and TRBV6-3, could not be distinguished by the 87-base-pair reads and were therefore excluded. At a false discovery rate of 0.05, a later analysis linked roughly 17,000 TCR beta sequences to specific HLA alleles. The study gave a list of over 150 TCR beta chains associated with cytomegalovirus. In a later analysis, TCR association rates were found to vary across HLA loci, with the most associated TCRs seen for DRB1 alleles and the fewest for HLA-C alleles. An earlier analysis of approximately 540 of the donors showed that most TCR beta V segments appeared in productive rearrangements either about 90% or about 30% of the time, which broadly matched IMGT annotations. A further reported finding was that TCR beta sequences accurately predicted the HLA-A and HLA-B alleles for most subjects in the first cohort. Linkage disequilibrium might explain the correlated functional status among segregating V segments, but an unknown experimental factor could not be ruled out. When HLA alleles, especially DR and DQ, strongly co-occurred, TCR associations were difficult to assign to individual alleles. In a later analysis, most CMV-associated TCR beta chains were found to appear HLA-restricted, with HLA associations seemingly driven largely by CMV exposure. The cohort was sequenced for TCR beta chains only, and without alpha or paired-chain data the features that could be detected were limited. Several of the top co-occurrence clusters appeared to be linked to parvovirus B19, influenza, CMV and Epstein-Barr virus, according to a later analysis. In both the original and validation cohorts, the classifier was reported to diagnose cytomegalovirus status with high specificity and sensitivity. The sequencing pipeline was judged likely to have produced a cluster of highly shared sequence variants as a technical artifact.

The cohort consisted of 600 to 700 healthy bone marrow donors. Cohort members were all nominally healthy when sampled, although unrecorded immune exposures were likely present. The donor was CMV seronegative and belonged to the group of 352 seronegative cohort members. A peripheral blood sample was provided by each donor, and peripheral blood mononuclear cells were used for TCR beta sequencing. Genomic DNA extraction from the blood cell samples was performed with the Qiagen DNeasy Blood Extraction Kit. V was cut back by 2 bases and J by 9 bases, leaving a gap of 14 bases between them. As encoded in the germline V gene, CDR1 is SGHRS while CDR2 is YFSETQ. From the cysteine up to the phenylalanine, the CDR3 has a length of 13 residues. Only the CDR3 part of the read is kept: 39 bases, read in frame from the first base. On this clone: Its antigen is currently not known. No base quality information exists; no much larger clone differs at one position.

Material: PBMCs. The chain links TRBV5-1 with TRBJ1-2; TRBD1 is a possible D gene, resting on 6 matching bases. This clonotype originated in a man under 40 in good health and CMV-seronegative. The bases are TGCGCCAGCAGCTTATATACAGGGAACAGCTACACCTTC. This yields the protein CASSLYTGNSYTF.